This T cell receptor beta chain was recorded in a study of beta chain features in type 1 diabetes. The sequenced template was cDNA made from the entire isolated RNA. Produced via immunoSEQ multiplex PCR; TCRdb's table is partial and in-frame only. The sample has about 360,000 clones, around 13% seen once. As for this clone: Its antigen is as yet unknown.

V shed 4 bases and J 2 bases; nucleotides not matched to a gene: 4. This CDR3 is 15 amino acids long. Germline V gene lookup returns CDR1 SQVTM and CDR2 ANQGSEA. Study-wide results and limits: PCR might show a preference for shorter templates, equally across patients and controls.

Input material: naive CD4+ T cells from blood. The V call is TRBV29-1, the J call TRBJ2-1, with 11 bases that match TRBD2. This sequence was found in a young man in good health. The CDR3 reads CSVVGLAETYNEQFF. Written as DNA, the CDR3 is TGCAGCGTTGTGGGACTAGCGGAGACCTACAATGAGCAGTTCTTC.